The clone carrying this T cell receptor beta chain has only one observation. Antigen unknown. The protocol was immunoSEQ multiplex PCR, while the TCRdb copy is restricted to in-frame clones and leaves out a portion. The sample contains 2.3 million or so clones, about 92% of which appear only once. This sample stems from a study of shared clonotypes between healthy human individuals. Study results and limitations: Estimated richness was generally greater in naive than memory subsets.

From germline, CDR1 is SGHDN and CDR2 FVKESK. Deletions cut 4 bases from V and 4 bases from J, with 8 bases between. The CDR3 runs 13 residues. The specimen was naive CD4+ T cells from PBMCs. Noted subset: CD45RA+ positively selected. J is TRBJ1-3 and V is TRBV14; D remains unclear. The TCR comes from a man between 18 and 29 years old in good health. Some clones in this sample may be carry-over from other donors' samples. CDR3 amino acids: CASSRTRGNTIYF. DNA of the CDR3: TGTGCCAGCAGCCGAACGAGGGGAAACACCATATATTTT.